The clone carrying this TCR beta chain was observed at least ten times. Its antigen is not identified. Documented time point: persistent/refractory GD, antithyroid drugs over 5 years with positive TRAb. Preparation of the TCR library used RNA extracted from PBMCs. Staff drew approximately 9.3 milliliters of peripheral blood into EDTA tubes. The entry originates in a study of regulatory T cells in long-lasting Graves disease. iRepertoire HTBI primers and Arm-PCR of CDR3 regions built TCR beta libraries. TCRdb re-called the multiplex PCR reads through MiXCR, storing one row per CDR3 protein. This table has some 450,000 distinct CDR3 sequences, 20% to 25% appearing once. The study's findings and limits: Whereas new patients shared roughly 910 public clonotypes, persistent patients shared more, at a few thousand. Under persistent disease, TRBV28, TRBJ1-2 and TRBJ2-5 were used preferentially. TCR diversity in persistent Graves' patients was below that of newly diagnosed ones.

CDR1 is SGHTA and CDR2 is FQGNSA in the germline V gene. The CDR3 contains 18 residues. After removal of 5 bases from V and 6 bases from J, the junction contained 15 bases not matched to a gene. This TCR was sampled from a female donor with Graves disease. This specimen was peripheral blood mononuclear cells (PBMCs), taken when the disease was refractory, from a patient treated with antithyroid drugs. The chain recombines TRBV7-2 with TRBJ2-7; 14 bases map to TRBD2. CDR3 DNA: TGTGCCAGCAGCCCCCAGGGAGGGACTAGCGGGAGAACCGGCGAGCAGTACTTC. This encodes CASSPQGGTSGRTGEQYF.